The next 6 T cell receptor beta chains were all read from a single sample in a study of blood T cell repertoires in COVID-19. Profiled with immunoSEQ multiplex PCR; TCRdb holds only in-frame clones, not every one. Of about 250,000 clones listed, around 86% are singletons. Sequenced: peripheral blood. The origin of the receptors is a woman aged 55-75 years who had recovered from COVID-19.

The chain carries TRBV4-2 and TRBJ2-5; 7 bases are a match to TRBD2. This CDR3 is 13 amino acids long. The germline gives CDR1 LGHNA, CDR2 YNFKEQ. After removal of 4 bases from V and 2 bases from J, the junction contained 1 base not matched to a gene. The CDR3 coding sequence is TGTGCCAGCAGCCGGACTAGGCAAGAGACCCAGTACTTC. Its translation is CASSRTRQETQYF.

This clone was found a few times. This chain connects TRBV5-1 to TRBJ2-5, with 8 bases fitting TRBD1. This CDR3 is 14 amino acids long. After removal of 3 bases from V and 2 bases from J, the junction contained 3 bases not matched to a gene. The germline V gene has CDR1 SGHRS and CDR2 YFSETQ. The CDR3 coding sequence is TGCGCCAGCAGCTCGACAGGGGCACAAGAGACCCAGTACTTC. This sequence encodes CASSSTGAQETQYF.

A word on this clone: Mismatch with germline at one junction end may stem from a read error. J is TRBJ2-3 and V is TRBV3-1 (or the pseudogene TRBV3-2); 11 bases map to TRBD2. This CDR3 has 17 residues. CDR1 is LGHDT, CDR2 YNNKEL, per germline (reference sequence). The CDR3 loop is CASSEEGTSGYTDTQYF. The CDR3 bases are TGTGCCAGCAGCGAAGAAGGGACTAGCGGATACACAGATACGCAGTATTTT.

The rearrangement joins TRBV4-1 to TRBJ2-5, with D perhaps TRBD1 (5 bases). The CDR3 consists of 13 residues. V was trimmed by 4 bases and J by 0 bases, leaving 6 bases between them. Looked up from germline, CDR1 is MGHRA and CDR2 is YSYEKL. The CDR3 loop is CASSLRDQETQYF. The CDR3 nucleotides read TGCGCCAGCAGCCTCAGGGACCAAGAGACCCAGTACTTC.

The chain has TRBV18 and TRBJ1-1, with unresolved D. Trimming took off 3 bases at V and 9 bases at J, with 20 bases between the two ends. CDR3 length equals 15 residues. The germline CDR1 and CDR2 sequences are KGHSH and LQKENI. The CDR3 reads CASSPVEQNSMQAFF. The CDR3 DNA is TGTGCCAGCTCACCGGTGGAGCAGAACTCGATGCAAGCTTTCTTT.

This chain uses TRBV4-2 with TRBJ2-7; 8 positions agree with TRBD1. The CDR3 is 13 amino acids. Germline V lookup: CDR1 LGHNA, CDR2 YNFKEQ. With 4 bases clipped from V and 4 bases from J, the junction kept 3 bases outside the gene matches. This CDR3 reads CASSPQGEYEQYF. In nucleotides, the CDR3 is TGTGCCAGCAGCCCACAGGGGGAGTACGAGCAGTACTTC.